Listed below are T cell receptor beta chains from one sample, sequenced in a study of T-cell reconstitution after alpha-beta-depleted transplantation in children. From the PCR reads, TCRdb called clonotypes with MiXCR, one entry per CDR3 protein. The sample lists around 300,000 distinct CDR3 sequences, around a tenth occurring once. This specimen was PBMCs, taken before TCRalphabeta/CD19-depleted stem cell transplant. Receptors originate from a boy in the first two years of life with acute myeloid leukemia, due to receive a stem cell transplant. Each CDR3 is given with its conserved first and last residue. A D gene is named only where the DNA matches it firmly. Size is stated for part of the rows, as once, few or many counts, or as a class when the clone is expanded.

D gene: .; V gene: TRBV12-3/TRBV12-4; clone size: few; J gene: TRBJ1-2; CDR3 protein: CASSRQPVYGYTF; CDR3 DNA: TGTGCCAGCAGTAGACAGCCCGTCTATGGCTACACCTTC
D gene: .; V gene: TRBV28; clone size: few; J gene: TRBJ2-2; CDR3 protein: CASSWLRGGGTGELFF; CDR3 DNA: TGTGCCAGCAGTTGGCTCAGGGGGGGAGGCACCGGGGAGCTGTTTTTT
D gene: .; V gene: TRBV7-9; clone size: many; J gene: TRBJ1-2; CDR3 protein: CASSRNRVDGYTF; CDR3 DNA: TGTGCCAGCAGCCGAAACAGGGTGGACGGCTACACCTTC
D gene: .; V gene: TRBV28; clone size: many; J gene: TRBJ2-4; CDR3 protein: CASSLPGVKNIQYF; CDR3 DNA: TGTGCCAGCAGTTTACCAGGGGTCAAAAACATTCAGTACTTC
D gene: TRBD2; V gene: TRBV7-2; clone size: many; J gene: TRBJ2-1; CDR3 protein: CASSCSSGSPEQFF; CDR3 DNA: TGTGCCAGCAGCTGTTCTAGCGGGAGCCCTGAGCAGTTCTTC
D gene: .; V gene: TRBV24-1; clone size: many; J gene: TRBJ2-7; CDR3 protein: CATSDLSSDLNEQYF; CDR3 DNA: TGTGCCACCAGTGATTTGAGTTCGGACCTAAACGAGCAGTACTTC
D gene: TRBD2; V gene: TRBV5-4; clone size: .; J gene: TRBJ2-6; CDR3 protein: CASSSGRNSGANVLTF; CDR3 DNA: TGTGCCAGCAGTAGCGGGCGTAACTCTGGGGCCAACGTCCTGACTTTC
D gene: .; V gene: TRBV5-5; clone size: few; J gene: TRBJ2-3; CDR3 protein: CASSLERQGTDTQYF; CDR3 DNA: TGTGCCAGCAGCTTGGAGCGGCAGGGGACAGATACGCAGTATTTT
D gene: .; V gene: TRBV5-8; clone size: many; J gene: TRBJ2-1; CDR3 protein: CASSPMGSLGVDEQFF; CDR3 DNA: TGTGCCAGCAGCCCTATGGGGAGCTTAGGGGTTGATGAGCAGTTCTTC
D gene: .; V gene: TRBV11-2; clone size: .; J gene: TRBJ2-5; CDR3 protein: CASSPYLLRQETQYF; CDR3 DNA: TGTGCCAGCAGCCCGTACCTTTTACGCCAAGAGACCCAGTACTTC
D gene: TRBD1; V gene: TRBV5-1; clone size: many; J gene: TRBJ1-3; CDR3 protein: CASSHRGGNTIYF; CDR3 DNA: TGCGCCAGCAGCCACAGGGGAGGAAACACCATATATTTT
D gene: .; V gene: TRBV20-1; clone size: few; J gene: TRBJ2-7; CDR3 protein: CSARDRVYEQYF; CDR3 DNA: TGCAGTGCTAGAGATAGGGTATACGAGCAGTACTTC
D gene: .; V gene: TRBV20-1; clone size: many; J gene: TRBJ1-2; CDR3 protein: CSAATANYGYTF; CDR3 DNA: TGCAGTGCCGCCACGGCTAACTATGGCTACACCTTC
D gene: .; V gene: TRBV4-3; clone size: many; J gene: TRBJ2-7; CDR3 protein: CASSQDTRDFNSYEQYF; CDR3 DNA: TGCGCCAGCAGCCAAGACACCCGGGACTTCAACTCCTACGAGCAGTACTTC
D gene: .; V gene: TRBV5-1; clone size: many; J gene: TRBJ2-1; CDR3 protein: CASSLDDPADEQFF; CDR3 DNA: TGCGCCAGCAGCTTGGATGACCCCGCTGATGAGCAGTTCTTC
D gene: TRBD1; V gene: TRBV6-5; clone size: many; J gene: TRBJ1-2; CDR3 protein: CASSYSTRDRGSYGYTF; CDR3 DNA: TGTGCCAGCAGTTACTCGACCCGGGACAGGGGGAGCTATGGCTACACCTTC
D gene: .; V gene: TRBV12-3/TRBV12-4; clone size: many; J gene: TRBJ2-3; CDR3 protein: CASSVRGRTTDTQYF; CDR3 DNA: TGTGCCAGCAGCGTGAGGGGGAGAACCACAGATACGCAGTATTTT
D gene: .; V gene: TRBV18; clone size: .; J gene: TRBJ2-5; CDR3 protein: CASSSRLVGNQETQYF; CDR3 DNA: TGTGCCAGCTCCTCCCGACTAGTGGGGAACCAAGAGACCCAGTACTTC
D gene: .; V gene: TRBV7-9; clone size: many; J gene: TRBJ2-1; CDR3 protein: CASSRRNEQFF; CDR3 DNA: TGTGCCAGCAGCCGGAGGAATGAGCAGTTCTTC
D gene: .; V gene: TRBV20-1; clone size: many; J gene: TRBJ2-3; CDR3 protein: CSASPGASDTQYF; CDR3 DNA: TGCAGTGCTAGCCCGGGGGCATCAGATACGCAGTATTTT
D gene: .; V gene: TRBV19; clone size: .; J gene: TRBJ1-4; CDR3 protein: CASSRQRPKGKLFF; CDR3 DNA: TGTGCCAGTAGTAGGCAGCGGCCTAAGGGAAAACTGTTTTTT
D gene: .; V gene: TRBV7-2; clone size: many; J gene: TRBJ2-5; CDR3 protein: CASRRVPGAAQETQYF; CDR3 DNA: TGTGCCAGCAGACGAGTACCGGGGGCGGCCCAAGAGACCCAGTACTTC
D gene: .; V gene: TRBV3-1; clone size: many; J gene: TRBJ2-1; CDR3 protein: CASSLEQLGYNEQFF; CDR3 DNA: TGTGCCAGCAGCCTGGAGCAATTAGGGTACAATGAGCAGTTCTTC
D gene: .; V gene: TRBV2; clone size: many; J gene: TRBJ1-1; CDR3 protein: CASSVQGTEAFF; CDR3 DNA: TGTGCCAGCAGTGTTCAGGGGACTGAAGCTTTCTTT
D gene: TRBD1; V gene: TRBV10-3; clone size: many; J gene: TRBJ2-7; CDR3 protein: CAISGQGYSYEQYF; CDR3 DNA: TGTGCCATCAGTGGACAGGGGTACTCCTACGAGCAGTACTTC
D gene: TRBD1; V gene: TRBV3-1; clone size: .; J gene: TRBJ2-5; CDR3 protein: CASSRLKGQGEETQYF; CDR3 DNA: TGTGCCAGCAGCCGGTTAAAGGGACAGGGGGAAGAGACCCAGTACTTC
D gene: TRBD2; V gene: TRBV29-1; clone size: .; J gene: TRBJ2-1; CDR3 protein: CSVGGGRGGVYNEQFF; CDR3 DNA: TGCAGCGTTGGTGGCGGGAGGGGGGGGGTTTACAATGAGCAGTTCTTC
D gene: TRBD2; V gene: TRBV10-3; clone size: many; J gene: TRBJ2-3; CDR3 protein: CAIRTSGRATSTDTQYF; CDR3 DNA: TGTGCCATCAGGACTAGCGGGAGGGCCACAAGCACAGATACGCAGTATTTT
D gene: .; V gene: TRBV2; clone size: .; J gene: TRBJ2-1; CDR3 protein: CASSALARRSNEQFF; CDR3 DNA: TGTGCCAGCAGTGCCCTAGCGAGGAGAAGCAATGAGCAGTTCTTC
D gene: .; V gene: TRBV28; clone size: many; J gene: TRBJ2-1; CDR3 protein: CASSLFGASSYNEQFF; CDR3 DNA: TGTGCCAGCAGCCTGTTCGGGGCGAGCTCCTACAATGAGCAGTTCTTC
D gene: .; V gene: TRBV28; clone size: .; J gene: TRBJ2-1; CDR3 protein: CASSFPIYDNRNEQFF; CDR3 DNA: TGTGCCAGCAGTTTTCCCATATACGACAACAGGAATGAGCAGTTCTTC
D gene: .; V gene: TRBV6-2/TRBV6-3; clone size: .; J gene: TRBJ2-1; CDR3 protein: CASSWDSDEQFF; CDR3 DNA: TGTGCCAGCAGTTGGGACTCCGATGAGCAGTTCTTC
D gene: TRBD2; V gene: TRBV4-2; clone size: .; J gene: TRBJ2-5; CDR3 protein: CAMGPGTSGWAGETQYF; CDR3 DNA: TGTGCCATGGGCCCCGGGACTAGCGGGTGGGCAGGCGAGACCCAGTACTTC
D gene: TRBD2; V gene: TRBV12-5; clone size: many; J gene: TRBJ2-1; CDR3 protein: CASGLGVTSGTYNEQFF; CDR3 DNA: TGTGCTAGTGGTTTGGGGGTCACTAGCGGGACCTACAATGAGCAGTTCTTC
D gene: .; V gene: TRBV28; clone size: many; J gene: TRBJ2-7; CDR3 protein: CASRVYNSYEQYF; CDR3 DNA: TGTGCCAGCAGGGTTTACAACTCCTACGAGCAGTACTTC
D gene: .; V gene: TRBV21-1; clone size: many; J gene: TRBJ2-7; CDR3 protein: CASSKVGQVLYEQYF; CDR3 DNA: TGTGCCAGCAGCAAAGTCGGACAGGTTCTGTACGAGCAGTACTTC